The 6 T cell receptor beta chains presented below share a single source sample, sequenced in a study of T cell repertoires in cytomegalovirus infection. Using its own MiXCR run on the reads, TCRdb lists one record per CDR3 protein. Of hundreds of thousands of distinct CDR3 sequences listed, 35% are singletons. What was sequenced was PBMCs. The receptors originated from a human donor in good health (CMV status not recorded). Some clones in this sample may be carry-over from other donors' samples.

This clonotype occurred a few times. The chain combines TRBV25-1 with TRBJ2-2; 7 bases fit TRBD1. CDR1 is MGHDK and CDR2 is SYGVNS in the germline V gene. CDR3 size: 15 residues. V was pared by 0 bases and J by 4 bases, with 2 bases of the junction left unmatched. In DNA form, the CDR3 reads TGTGCCAGCAGTGAATATAGGGGGCCCACCGGGGAGCTGTTTTTT. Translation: CASSEYRGPTGELFF. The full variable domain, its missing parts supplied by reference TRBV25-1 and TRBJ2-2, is EADIYQTPRYLVIGTGKKITLECSQTMGHDKMYWYQQDPGMELHLIHYSYGVNSTEKGDLSSESTVSRIRTEHFPLTLESARPSHTSQYLCASSEYRGPTGELFFGEGSRLTVL.

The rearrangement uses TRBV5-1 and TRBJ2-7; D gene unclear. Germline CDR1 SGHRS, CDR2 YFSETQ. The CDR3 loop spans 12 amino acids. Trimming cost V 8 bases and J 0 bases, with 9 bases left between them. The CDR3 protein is CASIHHSYEQYF. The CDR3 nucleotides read TGCGCCAGTATCCACCACTCCTACGAGCAGTACTTC.

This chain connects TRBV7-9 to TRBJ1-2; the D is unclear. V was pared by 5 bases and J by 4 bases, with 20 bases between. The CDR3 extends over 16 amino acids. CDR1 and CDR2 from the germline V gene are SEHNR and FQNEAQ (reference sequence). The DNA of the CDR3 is TGTGCCAGCAGCCAGTTTCGGACGGCTACCATCTATGGCTACACCTTC. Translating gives CASSQFRTATIYGYTF.

In nucleotides, the CDR3 is TGCAGTGCTAGAAACCTAGCGGGAGTGTGGGGGGAGGAGACCCAGTACTTC. Translation gives CSARNLAGVWGEETQYF. This chain joins TRBV20-1 and TRBJ2-5, with 10 positions matching TRBD2. The CDR3 covers 17 residues. Germline loops: CDR1 DFQATT, CDR2 SNEGSKA (reference sequence). Trimming took 2 bases from V and 5 from J; bases not matched to a gene: 14.

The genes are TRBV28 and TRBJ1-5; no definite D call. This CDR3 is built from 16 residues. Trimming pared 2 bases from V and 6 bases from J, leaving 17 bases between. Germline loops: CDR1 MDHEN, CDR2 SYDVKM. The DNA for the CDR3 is TGTGCCAGCAGTTTAGTTGGCAGCGGCGGGTTTCAGCCCCAGCATTTT. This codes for CASSLVGSGGFQPQHF.

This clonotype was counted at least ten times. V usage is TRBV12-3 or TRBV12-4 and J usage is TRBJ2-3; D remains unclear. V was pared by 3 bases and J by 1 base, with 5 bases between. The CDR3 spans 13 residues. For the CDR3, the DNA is TGTGCCAGCAGTTTTCAGGGCACAGATACGCAGTATTTT. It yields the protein CASSFQGTDTQYF.